Below, 5 T cell receptor beta chains from the same sample are listed, as sequenced in a study of blood T cell repertoires in COVID-19. Only in-frame clones appear in the TCRdb table, and some are missing; sequencing was by immunoSEQ multiplex PCR. In the table there are approximately 85,000 clones, 80% to 95% of which are singletons. Material: peripheral blood. The source is a woman aged 60 to 75 with active COVID-19.

This clone was observed once. The J gene is TRBJ1-1, the V gene TRBV5-4; 7 bases fit TRBD1. The germline V gene has CDR1 SGHNT and CDR2 YYREEE (reference sequence). V shed 4 bases and J 1 base; nucleotides not matched to a gene: 10. The CDR3 spans 16 residues. The CDR3 loop is CASSPPTGAPNTEAFF. Here the CDR3 DNA reads TGTGCCAGCAGCCCACCTACAGGGGCGCCGAACACTGAAGCTTTCTTT.

This chain uses TRBV5-1 with TRBJ2-7; D not certain. The V gene lost 3 bases and the J gene lost 4 bases, with 20 bases spanning the gap. This CDR3 is built from 16 residues. CDR1 and CDR2 from the germline V gene are SGHRS and YFSETQ. The CDR3, as DNA: TGCGCCAGCAGCTCCCAAGCGACCGGTGTTGGATACGAGCAGTACTTC. Translated, it gives CASSSQATGVGYEQYF.

The chain employs TRBV6-2 or TRBV6-3 and TRBJ2-7, with D maybe TRBD1 (5 bases). Germline V gives CDR1 MNHEY, CDR2 SVGEGT. CDR3 length equals 14 residues. V shed 4 bases and J shed 3 bases, with 13 bases lying between them. CDR3 protein: CASSLTVGSYEQYF. CDR3 nucleotide sequence: TGTGCCAGCAGTTTGACAGTGGGAAGCTACGAGCAGTACTTC.

This chain joins TRBV10-1 and TRBJ2-1; D might be TRBD2 (6 bases). V lost 5 bases to trimming and J lost 1 base, with 12 bases between them. There are 15 residues in the CDR3. Germline CDR1 is WNHNN and CDR2 is SYGVQD (reference sequence). The CDR3 region is CASSSQAGSYNEQFF. As DNA, the CDR3 is TGCGCCAGCAGTAGCCAGGCGGGGTCCTACAATGAGCAGTTCTTC.

This chain connects TRBV4-3 to TRBJ2-2; tentative D call: TRBD1 (5 bases). In germline, CDR1 is LGHNA, CDR2 YSLEER. The CDR3 covers 16 residues. V lost 4 bases, J lost 5 bases, and 17 bases lay in between. For the CDR3, the DNA is TGCGCCAGCAGCCTAAAAGGGCAGGGAAATACCGGGGAGCTGTTTTTT. This gives the protein CASSLKGQGNTGELFF.